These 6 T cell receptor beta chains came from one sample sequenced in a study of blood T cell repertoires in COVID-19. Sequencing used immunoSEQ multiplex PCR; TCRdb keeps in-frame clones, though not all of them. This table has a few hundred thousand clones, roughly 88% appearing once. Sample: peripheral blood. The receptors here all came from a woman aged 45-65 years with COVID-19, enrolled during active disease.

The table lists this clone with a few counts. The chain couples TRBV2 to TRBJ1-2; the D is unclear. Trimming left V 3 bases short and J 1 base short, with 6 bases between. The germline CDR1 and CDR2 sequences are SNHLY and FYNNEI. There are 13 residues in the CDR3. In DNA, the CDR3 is TGTGCCAGCAGTGAGTCAGTTAACTATGGCTACACCTTC. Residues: CASSESVNYGYTF.

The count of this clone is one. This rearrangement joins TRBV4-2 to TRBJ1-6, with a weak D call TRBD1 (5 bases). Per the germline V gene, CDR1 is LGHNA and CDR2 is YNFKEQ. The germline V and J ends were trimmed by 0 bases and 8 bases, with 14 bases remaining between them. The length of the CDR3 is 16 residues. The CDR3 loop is CASSQDLGPGHSPLHF. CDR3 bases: TGTGCCAGCAGCCAAGATTTGGGGCCAGGGCATTCACCCCTCCACTTT.

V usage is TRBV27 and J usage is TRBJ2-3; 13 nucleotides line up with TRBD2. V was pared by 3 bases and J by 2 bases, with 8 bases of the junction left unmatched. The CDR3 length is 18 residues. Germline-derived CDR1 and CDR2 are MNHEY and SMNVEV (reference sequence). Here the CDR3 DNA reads TGTGCCAGCAGTTTCCAAGGACTAGCGGGGGTGAACACAGATACGCAGTATTTT. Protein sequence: CASSFQGLAGVNTDTQYF.

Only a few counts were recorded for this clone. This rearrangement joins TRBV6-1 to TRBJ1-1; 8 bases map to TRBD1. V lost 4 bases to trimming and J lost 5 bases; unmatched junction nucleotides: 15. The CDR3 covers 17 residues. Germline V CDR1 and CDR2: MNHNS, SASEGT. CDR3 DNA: TGTGCCAGCAGTGTAACTATGATGGACAGGGAGGATACTGAAGCTTTCTTT. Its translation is CASSVTMMDREDTEAFF.

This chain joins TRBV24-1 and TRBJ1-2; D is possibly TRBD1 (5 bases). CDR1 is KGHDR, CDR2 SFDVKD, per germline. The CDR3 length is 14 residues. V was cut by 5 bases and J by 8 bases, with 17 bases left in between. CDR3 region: CATSGGDESGGYTF. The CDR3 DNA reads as TGTGCCACCAGTGGGGGGGACGAGTCGGGCGGCTACACCTTC.

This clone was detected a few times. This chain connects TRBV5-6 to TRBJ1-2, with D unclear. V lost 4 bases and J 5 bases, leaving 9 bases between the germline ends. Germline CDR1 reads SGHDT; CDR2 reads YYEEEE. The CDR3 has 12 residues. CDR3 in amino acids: CASSRTAYGYTF. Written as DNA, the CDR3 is TGTGCCAGCAGCCGGACTGCTTATGGCTACACCTTC.